This T cell receptor (beta chain) was captured by sequencing in a study of T cell responses to AZD1222 COVID-19 vaccine. Trimming took off 7 bases at V and 1 base at J, with 8 bases between the two ends. Germline V gene sequence: CDR1 MNHEY, CDR2 SMNVEV (reference sequence). The CDR3 spans 13 residues. Profiled with immunoSEQ multiplex PCR; TCRdb holds only in-frame clones, not every one. The repertoire holds around 100,000 clones, with 85% to 95% as singletons. This clone has only one observation. The sequence was collected from an adult in good health. The material sequenced was peripheral blood, taken on day 0 of AZD1222 vaccination. This chain uses TRBV27 with TRBJ1-3; unclear D gene. The CDR3: CASKPGSGNTIYF. As DNA, the CDR3 is TGTGCCAGCAAGCCAGGTTCTGGAAACACCATATATTTT.